The 4 T cell receptor beta chains in this list originate from one sample, sequenced in a study of blood T cell repertoires in COVID-19. TCRdb keeps only in-frame clones here, not all; method: immunoSEQ multiplex PCR. Of fewer than 90,000 clones in the sample, over 90% are singletons; the top ten hold about 4.5%. Material for sequencing was peripheral blood. These TCRs come from a human donor with active COVID-19. The donor label of this sample is uncertain.

A single count supports this clone. The V gene is TRBV10-3, the J gene TRBJ1-3, with a possible D match to TRBD1 (6 bases). Germline lookup yields CDR1 ENHRY and CDR2 SYGVKD. V lost 6 bases and J 4 bases, leaving 16 bases between the germline ends. The CDR3 loop spans 15 amino acids. The CDR3 DNA sequence: TGTGCCATCAGGACAGGAACCCCTTCGGGAAACACCATATATTTT. This translates into CAIRTGTPSGNTIYF.

The CDR3 is CASSPYLAGPTRDTGELFF. Written as DNA, the CDR3 is TGTGCCAGCTCACCATATCTAGCGGGCCCCACGAGGGACACCGGGGAGCTGTTTTTT. The rearrangement links TRBV18 to TRBJ2-2; 8 bases line up with TRBD2. This CDR3 is 19 amino acids long. Germline loops: CDR1 KGHSH, CDR2 LQKENI. The V and J ends lost 2 bases and 3 bases, in that order; junction bases with no gene match: 14.

The J gene is TRBJ1-5, the V gene TRBV4-3; the D gene is possibly TRBD1 (5 bases). V lost 1 base to trimming and J lost 0 bases, with 13 bases between them. Germline V gene data show CDR1 as LGHNA and CDR2 as YSLEER. This CDR3 contains 17 residues. CDR3 DNA: TGCGCCAGCAGCCAAGCTACAGGACCGTATAGCAATCAGCCCCAGCATTTT. It encodes CASSQATGPYSNQPQHF.

This clone has just one count. The chain is built from TRBV5-1 and TRBJ1-4; TRBD1 matches at 7 bases. The CDR3 spans 16 residues. Germline V gene lookup returns CDR1 SGHRS and CDR2 YFSETQ. V shed 4 bases, J shed 4 bases, and the junction held 10 bases outside the gene matches. The CDR3 DNA is TGCGCCAGCAGCCCGATACAGGGGAAGGATAATGAAAAACTGTTTTTT. The encoded protein is CASSPIQGKDNEKLFF.